This TCR beta chain emerged from a study of blood T cell repertoires in COVID-19 (TCRdb year 2020). Study-wide context: Samples from collaborators originated in the United States, Italy and Spain and spanned both the acute and convalescent phases of COVID-19. The prospective study material was composed of cDNA or gDNA derived from T cells, B-cell-depleted T cells, or PBMCs. Subjects who had been exposed to COVID-19, were actively infected with it, or had recovered from it provided the deeply sampled blood TCRbeta repertoires that made up the dataset. A freely available public database, intended as a resource for researchers studying the immune response to SARS-CoV-2, is where the repertoires were released. The samples were drawn from two sources: the first 160 participants of the ongoing ImmuneRACE study, and over 950 subjects contributed by 6 global collaborators. A de-identified subject ID, COVID-19 status, age in years and sex were almost always included in the sample metadata. Where available, HLA class I and class II types were taken from metadata supplied by the sample provider and were not determined by assay-based typing.

TCRbeta CDR3 regions were amplified from genomic DNA by means of the immunoSEQ Assay, a bias-controlled multiplex PCR. The original methods were these. The number of nucleated cells in each sample was estimated from the amplification of reference gene primers within the assay. To quantify the absolute abundance of each unique TCRbeta CDR3 rearrangement, sequence reads were collapsed and filtered. For each sample, productive Simpson clonality was calculated by taking the square root of Simpson's diversity index across productive rearrangements. Sourced from immuneACCESS, this table was stored by TCRdb with only in-frame sequences that have V and J called. A share of the clones is absent; for the studies checked, an unresolved V gene accounts for under half, and the remainder has no known explanation. D and trimming come from the DNA, and the V and J calls and clone size come from that table. The sample includes about 150,000 clones, with roughly nine tenths observed a single time. The ten largest clones take up roughly 0.51% of the sample.

The collaborating institutions used their own protocols to collect whole blood in K2EDTA tubes. For TCRbeta analysis, collaborators shipped samples as frozen whole blood, isolated PBMCs, or DNA extracted from either of those sample types. General study outcomes and caveats: Clinical and demographic metadata were provided uncurated, with the amount varying by source and participant.

A single count supports this clone. Which antigen it targets is not known. Base qualities are missing; no much larger clone stands one base away. The CDR3, from cysteine to phenylalanine, totals 16 residues. The DNA shown is the 48-base CDR3, in frame from base 1. V is shortened by 3 bases, J by 2 bases, and the region joining them spans 14 bases. Per the germline V gene, SGHVS is the CDR1 and FQNEAQ is the CDR2. The specimen sequenced was peripheral blood. The rearrangement joined TRBV7-8 to TRBJ2-1; a confident D gene designation cannot be given. The clonotype originates from a man aged 50 to 59 with acute or convalescent COVID-19. This receptor carries the CDR3 CASSLTRVLPYNEQFF. The DNA sequence is given as TGTGCCAGCAGCTTGACCCGGGTGCTACCCTACAATGAGCAGTTCTTC.